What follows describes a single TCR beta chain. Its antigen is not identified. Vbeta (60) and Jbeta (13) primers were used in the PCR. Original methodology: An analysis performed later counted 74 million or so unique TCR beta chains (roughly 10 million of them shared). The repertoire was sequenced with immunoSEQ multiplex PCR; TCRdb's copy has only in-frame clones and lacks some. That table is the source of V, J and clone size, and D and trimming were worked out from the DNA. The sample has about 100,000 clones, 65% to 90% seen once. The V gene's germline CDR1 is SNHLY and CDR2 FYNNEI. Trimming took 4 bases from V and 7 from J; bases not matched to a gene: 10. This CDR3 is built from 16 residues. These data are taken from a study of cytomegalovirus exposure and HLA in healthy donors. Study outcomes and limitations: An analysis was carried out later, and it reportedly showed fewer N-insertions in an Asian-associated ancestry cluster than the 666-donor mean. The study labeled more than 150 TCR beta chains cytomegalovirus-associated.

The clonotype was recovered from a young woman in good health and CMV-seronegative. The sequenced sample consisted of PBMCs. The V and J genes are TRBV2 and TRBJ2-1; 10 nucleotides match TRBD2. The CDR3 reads CASSVGRSGRTNEQFF. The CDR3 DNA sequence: TGTGCCAGCAGTGTAGGGCGTAGCGGGAGGACGAATGAGCAGTTCTTC.